These 21 T cell receptor beta chains were all obtained from the same sample, sequenced in a study of blood T cell repertoires in COVID-19. Clones were sequenced by immunoSEQ multiplex PCR, and TCRdb holds only the in-frame ones, with some missing. Among over 200,000 clones listed, around 83% were seen once. Sequences were obtained from peripheral blood. The receptors derive from a man older than 75 with acute or convalescent COVID-19.

The chain employs TRBV7-9 and TRBJ2-7, with 8 bases aligning to TRBD2. The CDR3 sequence is 16 residues long. Germline CDR1 is SEHNR and CDR2 is FQNEAQ (reference sequence). V was clipped by 5 bases and J by 4 bases; unmatched bases: 13. CDR3 nucleotides: TGTGCCAGCAGCAACGCTCGAATTAGCGGGAAGTACGAGCAGTACTTC. Amino acids: CASSNARISGKYEQYF.

The chain joins TRBV11-1 to TRBJ2-5; 7 bases fit TRBD2. This CDR3 contains 14 residues. The germline V gene encodes CDR1 SGHAT and CDR2 FQDESV (reference sequence). Germline trimming cut 1 base from V and 1 base from J; bases unmatched to any gene: 0. CDR3 in DNA: TGTGCCAGCAGCTTAGGGGGGGGCCAAGAGACCCAGTACTTC. Protein: CASSLGGGQETQYF.

The chain couples TRBV19 to TRBJ2-7, with D perhaps matching TRBD2 (6 bases). V lost 5 bases and J lost 5, with 16 bases in between. The germline V gene has CDR1 LNHDA and CDR2 SQIVND (reference sequence). CDR3 length: 14 amino acids. The CDR3 reads CASSFVGGPNEQYF. Written as DNA, the CDR3 is TGTGCCAGTAGTTTTGTAGGAGGGCCAAACGAGCAGTACTTC.

The chain employs TRBV9 and TRBJ2-3, with no clear D. Per the germline V gene, CDR1 is SGDLS and CDR2 is YYNGEE. Trimming took off 2 bases at V and 0 bases at J, with 13 bases between the two ends. The CDR3 spans 16 residues. The CDR3 loop is CASSVNIVSSTDTQYF. The CDR3 nucleotides are TGTGCCAGCAGCGTGAACATCGTTTCTAGCACAGATACGCAGTATTTT.

On this clone itself: The same CDR3 arises from other DNA sequences in this sample as well. The rearrangement joins TRBV18 to TRBJ2-5; weak D call: TRBD1 (5 bases). V was clipped by 3 bases and J by 5 bases, with 10 bases between them. The germline V gene has CDR1 KGHSH and CDR2 LQKENI. CDR3 length equals 13 residues. This chain's CDR3 is CASSPRVRETQYF. CDR3 bases: TGTGCCAGCTCACCCAGGGTCCGGGAGACCCAGTACTTC.

This rearrangement joins TRBV2 to TRBJ1-2; D unclear. From germline, CDR1 is SNHLY and CDR2 FYNNEI. The CDR3 runs to 13 residues. V lost 1 base and J lost 5, with 8 bases in between. DNA for the CDR3: TGTGCCAGCAGTGAAGATATTAGATATGGCTACACCTTC. It translates to CASSEDIRYGYTF.

As concerns this clone: A junction boundary mismatches the germline segment, possibly from a read error. The rearrangement links TRBV7-7 to TRBJ2-5, with D unresolved. Germline lookup yields CDR1 SSHAT and CDR2 FNYEAQ (reference sequence). This CDR3 has 15 amino acids. Here the CDR3 reads CASSLGSIGRETQYF. CDR3 sequence (DNA): TGTGCTAGCAGCTTAGGGTCTATTGGTCGAGAGACCCAGTACTTC.

This clone was detected a few times. The chain joins TRBV19 to TRBJ1-1, with D uncertain. The V and J ends lost 1 base and 7 bases respectively, with 10 bases between them. The germline gives CDR1 LNHDA, CDR2 SQIVND (reference sequence). This CDR3 has 13 residues. CDR3 region: CASSIVNALEAFF. The CDR3 coding sequence is TGTGCCAGTAGTATAGTGAACGCACTTGAAGCTTTCTTT.

The rearrangement joins TRBV3-1 (or the pseudogene TRBV3-2) to TRBJ2-2; 11 positions match TRBD2. The CDR3 runs to 20 residues. V shed 0 bases and J 1 base; nucleotides not matched to a gene: 10. Per germline, CDR1 LGHDT and CDR2 YNNKEL (reference sequence). The CDR3 DNA is TGTGCCAGCAGCCAAGAGAGTTTGCGGCTAGCGGGAGGGAACACCGGGGAGCTGTTTTTT. This gives the protein CASSQESLRLAGGNTGELFF.

V gene TRBV6-4 combines with J gene TRBJ2-7; 12 bases map to TRBD2. The germline V gene encodes CDR1 MRHNA and CDR2 SNTAGT. Trimming removed 2 bases from V and 1 base from J; junction bases left unmatched: 18. The CDR3 length is 21 residues. CDR3 nucleotides: TGTGCCAGCAGTGACGGTCGACGGTCACTAGCGGGAGGAGAATGTTCCTACGAGCAGTACTTC. Residues: CASSDGRRSLAGGECSYEQYF.

This chain joins TRBV7-9 and TRBJ1-1; tentatively, D is TRBD1 (5 bases). Trimming pared 5 bases from V and 1 base from J, leaving 8 bases between. CDR3 length: 13 amino acids. Germline V gene lookup returns CDR1 SEHNR and CDR2 FQNEAQ (reference sequence). The CDR3 loop is CASSGQPNTEAFF. The CDR3 nucleotides read TGTGCCAGCAGCGGACAACCGAACACTGAAGCTTTCTTT. Drawing the rest from reference TRBV7-9 and TRBJ1-1, the complete variable domain is DTGVSQNPRHKITKRGQNVTFRCDPISEHNRLYWYRQTLGQGPEFLTYFQNEAQLEKSRLLSDRFSAERPKGSFSTLEIQRTEQGDSAMYLCASSGQPNTEAFFGQGTRLTVV.

V gene TRBV19 combines with J gene TRBJ1-2; 9 bases fit TRBD1. Trimming at V came to 6 bases and at J to 0 bases, leaving 2 bases not matched to a gene. This CDR3 contains 14 residues. Germline V gene data show CDR1 as LNHDA and CDR2 as SQIVND (reference sequence). The chain's CDR3 is CASSGQGTNYGYTF. The CDR3 coding sequence is TGTGCCAGTAGCGGACAGGGGACTAACTATGGCTACACCTTC.

A single count supports this clone. The gene calls are TRBV2 and TRBJ2-5, with D maybe TRBD2 (6 bases). The CDR3 runs 14 residues. Trimming removed 4 bases at V and 2 bases at J, with 11 bases between. CDR1 is SNHLY and CDR2 is FYNNEI in the germline V gene. In DNA form, the CDR3 reads TGTGCCAGCAGTGCCCAGGGACTTCAAGAGACCCAGTACTTC. Its translation: CASSAQGLQETQYF. Based on the CDR3 plus reference TRBV2 and TRBJ2-5, the full variable domain is EPEVTQTPSHQVTQMGQEVILRCVPISNHLYFYWYRQILGQKVEFLVSFYNNEISEKSEIFDDQFSVERPDGSNFTLKIRSTKLEDSAMYFCASSAQGLQETQYFGPGTRLLVL.

DNA for the CDR3: TGTGCCAGCAGCTCCCGGGGTGCGAGCAATCAGCCCCAGCATTTT. Amino acid sequence: CASSSRGASNQPQHF. The genes are TRBV7-4 and TRBJ1-5; D remains ambiguous. CDR1 and CDR2 from the germline V gene are SGHVT and SQSDAQ. The CDR3 runs to 15 residues. The ends were cut back, 4 bases at V and 1 base at J, with 11 bases in the middle. The entire variable domain, with the rest obtained from reference TRBV7-4 and TRBJ1-5, is as follows: GAGVSQSPRYKVAKRGRDVALRCDSISGHVTLYWYRQTLGQGSEVLTYSQSDAQRDKSGRPSGRFSAERPERSVSTLKIQRTEQGDSAVYLCASSSRGASNQPQHFGDGTRLSIL.

CDR3 amino acids: CASGLGGTGENEQFF. DNA of the CDR3: TGTGCCAGCGGGCTTGGCGGTACAGGGGAGAATGAGCAGTTCTTC. The genes are TRBV11-3 and TRBJ2-1; TRBD1 matches 7 bases. The V and J ends lost 8 bases and 7 bases, in that order; junction bases with no gene match: 14. The CDR3 has 15 residues. Germline V gene data show CDR1 as SGHNT and CDR2 as YENEEA.

A few counts support this clone. The CDR3 sequence is CASSFPGQTGELFF. The CDR3 nucleotides are TGTGCCAGCAGCTTCCCAGGACAAACCGGGGAGCTGTTTTTT. This rearrangement joins TRBV11-1 to TRBJ2-2, with D possibly TRBD1 on 5 matching bases. Germline V gene data show CDR1 as SGHAT and CDR2 as FQDESV (reference sequence). V shed 3 bases and J shed 5 bases, with 10 bases lying between them. The CDR3 is made up of 14 amino acids.

This rearrangement joins TRBV29-1 to TRBJ2-7, with 10 bases aligning to TRBD2. Per the germline V gene, CDR1 is SQVTM and CDR2 is ANQGSEA. J lost 2 bases, V lost 5 bases, and 3 bases had no gene match. The CDR3 contains 13 residues. The CDR3: CSVLAGDTYEQYF. CDR3 in DNA: TGCAGCGTTCTAGCGGGAGATACCTACGAGCAGTACTTC.

V is TRBV28 and J is TRBJ2-1; 13 nucleotides match TRBD2. This CDR3 has 13 amino acids. The germline gives CDR1 MDHEN, CDR2 SYDVKM. V lost 11 bases to trimming and J lost 7 bases; unmatched junction nucleotides: 5. This chain's CDR3 is CAGGTSGINEQFF. CDR3 bases: TGTGCCGGCGGGACTAGCGGGATTAATGAGCAGTTCTTC.

The chain recombines TRBV18 with TRBJ2-3; TRBD1 aligns across 7 bases. This CDR3 region has 13 residues. V gave up 6 bases and J gave up 6 bases; unmatched junction bases: 6. Per the germline V gene, CDR1 is KGHSH and CDR2 is LQKENI. The CDR3 coding sequence is TGTGCCAGCTCGGCGGACAGGATGGATACGCAGTATTTT. It is translated as CASSADRMDTQYF.

This clone was counted a few times. CDR3 DNA: TGTGCCAGCAGCCCCGCAGGGGCGAATGGCTACACCTTC. It is translated as CASSPAGANGYTF. The gene calls are TRBV5-5 and TRBJ1-2; a possible D gene is TRBD1 (6 bases). Trimming took off 4 bases at V and 6 bases at J, with 13 bases between the two ends. This CDR3 has 13 residues. CDR1 is SGHKS, CDR2 YYEKEE, per germline (reference sequence). Full variable domain (remainder filled in from reference TRBV5-5 and TRBJ1-2): DAGVTQSPTHLIKTRGQQVTLRCSPISGHKSVSWYQQVLGQGPQFIFQYYEKEERGRGNFPDRFSARQFPNYSSELNVNALLLGDSALYLCASSPAGANGYTFGSGTRLTVV.

This chain uses TRBV6-5 with TRBJ2-7; 7 bases are a match to TRBD2. With V trimmed by 6 bases and J by 0 bases, 8 bases remained unmatched. Looked up from germline, CDR1 is MNHEY and CDR2 is SVGAGI. CDR3 length: 15 amino acids. The CDR3 region has the DNA TGTGCCAGCAGGCTTGGGACTATCCTCTCCTACGAGCAGTACTTC. This translates into CASRLGTILSYEQYF.